This TCR beta chain originates from a study of T cells after yellow fever vaccination. Germline CDR1 and CDR2: SGHRS and YFSETQ. CDR3 length equals 14 residues. The V and J ends lost 7 bases and 0 bases respectively, with 12 bases between them. Each CDR3 protein gets one entry after TCRdb re-called the 5' RACE reads with MiXCR. The table lists some 340,000 distinct CDR3 sequences, around a tenth of them singletons. There are a few counts of this clonotype. The input for sequencing was CD4+ T cells sorted from PBMCs, taken 45 days after the yellow fever booster vaccination. V is TRBV5-1 and J is TRBJ2-3; D is possibly TRBD2 (6 bases). The sequence derives from a man aged 18 to 35 who received the YFV17D yellow fever vaccine. The CDR3 DNA reads TGCGCCAGCGTCATGGGGGGAAGCACAGATACGCAGTATTTT. Amino acid sequence: CASVMGGSTDTQYF.